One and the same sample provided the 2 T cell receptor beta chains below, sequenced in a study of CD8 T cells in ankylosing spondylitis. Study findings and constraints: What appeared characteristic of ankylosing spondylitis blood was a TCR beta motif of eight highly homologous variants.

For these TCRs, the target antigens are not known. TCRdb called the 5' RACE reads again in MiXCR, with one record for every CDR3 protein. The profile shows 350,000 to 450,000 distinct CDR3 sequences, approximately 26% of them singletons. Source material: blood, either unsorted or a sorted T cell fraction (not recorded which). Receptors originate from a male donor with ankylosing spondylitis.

The CDR3: CATRREQGGNSPLHF. For the CDR3, the DNA is TGTGCCACCCGAAGGGAACAGGGCGGGAATTCACCCCTCCACTTT. V is TRBV6-1 and J is TRBJ1-6; possibly TRBD1 for D (6 bases). The ends were cut back, 10 bases at V and 7 bases at J, with 20 bases in the middle. Germline assignment: CDR1 MNHNS and CDR2 SASEGT. There are 15 residues in the CDR3.

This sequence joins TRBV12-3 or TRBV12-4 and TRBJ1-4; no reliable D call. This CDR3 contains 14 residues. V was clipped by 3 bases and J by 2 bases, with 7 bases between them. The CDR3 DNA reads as TGTGCCAGCAGTTTCCTACAGACTAATGAAAAACTGTTTTTT. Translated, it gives CASSFLQTNEKLFF.